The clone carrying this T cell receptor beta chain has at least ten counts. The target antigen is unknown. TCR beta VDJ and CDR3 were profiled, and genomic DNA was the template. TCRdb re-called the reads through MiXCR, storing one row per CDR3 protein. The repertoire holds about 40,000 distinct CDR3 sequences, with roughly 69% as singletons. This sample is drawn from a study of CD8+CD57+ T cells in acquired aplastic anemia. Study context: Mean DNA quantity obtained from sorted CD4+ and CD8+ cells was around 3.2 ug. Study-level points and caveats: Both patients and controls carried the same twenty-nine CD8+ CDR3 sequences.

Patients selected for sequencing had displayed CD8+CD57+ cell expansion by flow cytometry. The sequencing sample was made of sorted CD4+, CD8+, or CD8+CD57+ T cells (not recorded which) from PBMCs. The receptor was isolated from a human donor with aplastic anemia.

This chain's CDR3 is CSARDPDRNTEAFF. DNA for the CDR3: TGCAGTGCTAGAGACCCCGACCGGAACACTGAAGCTTTCTTT. J is TRBJ1-1 and V is TRBV20-1, with D unclear. V was cut by 0 bases and J by 1 base, with 9 bases left in between. Germline CDR1 is DFQATT and CDR2 is SNEGSKA (reference sequence). CDR3 size: 14 residues.